These 14 T cell receptor beta chains were all obtained from the same sample, sequenced in a study of molecular identifiers for immune sequencing clone quantification. One entry per CDR3 protein results from TCRdb running MiXCR on the PCR reads. The sample yields approximately 500,000 distinct CDR3 sequences, 20% to 25% seen once. Sequencing was performed on naive CD8+ T cells from blood, with Jurkat cell RNA spiked in. Subset defined: FACS-sorted CD8+CD4-CCR7+CD45RA+ naive T cells. The source of these receptors is a human donor in good health. Some libraries in this study had Jurkat cell RNA spiked in.

As regards this clonotype: Relative to the germline gene, one junction end is altered; a read error may explain this. The J gene is TRBJ2-3, the V gene TRBV9, with D maybe TRBD2 (5 bases). The germline V gene has CDR1 SGDLS and CDR2 YYNGEE. This CDR3 comprises 15 residues. The CDR3 spells CASSVSGASTDAQYF. The DNA of the CDR3 is TGTGCCAGCAGCGTGAGCGGTGCTAGCACAGATGCGCAGTATTTT.

This clonotype has ten or more counts. This rearrangement joins TRBV27 to TRBJ2-1, with D unresolved. CDR3 length: 13 residues. The germline V gene has CDR1 MNHEY and CDR2 SMNVEV (reference sequence). V was shortened by 8 bases and J by 8 bases, with 16 bases between the two germline ends. The DNA of the CDR3 is TGTGCCAGCGGACCAATGCGGCCTTATGAGCAGTTCTTC. Residues: CASGPMRPYEQFF.

Points on this clonotype: This clone may be a read error of a much larger clone one base away. The chain recombines TRBV9 with TRBJ2-3; the match to TRBD2 covers 9 bases. Losses at the gene ends were 3 bases for V and 4 bases for J; bases not matched to a gene: 9. Germline CDR1 is SGDLS and CDR2 is YYNGEE. The CDR3 is 16 amino acids. CDR3 DNA sequence: TGTGCCAGCAGCGCCGAGCTAGCGGGGCTCGCAGATACGCAGTATTTT. Translating gives CASSAELAGLADTQYF.

CDR3 nucleotides: TGCGCCAGCAGCCAAGGGGATAGTCTGGTGGAGCTGTTTTTT. It translates to CASSQGDSLVELFF. This sequence joins TRBV4-3 and TRBJ2-2; D unresolved. Per germline, CDR1 LGHNA and CDR2 YSLEER. This CDR3 has 14 amino acids. V was clipped by 1 base and J by 10 bases, with 13 bases between them.

This clonotype was found many times. This sequence joins TRBV14 and TRBJ2-6; no clear D gene. The germline V gene encodes CDR1 SGHDN and CDR2 FVKESK. V was cut by 2 bases and J by 2 bases, with 10 bases left in between. The CDR3 length is 16 residues. Written as DNA, the CDR3 is TGTGCCAGCAGCCAACAGAGCGCAGCTGGGGCCAACGTCCTGACTTTC. Translating it yields CASSQQSAAGANVLTF.

This clonotype was seen a few times. The genes are TRBV18 and TRBJ2-1, with D possibly being TRBD1 (5 bases). CDR3 length: 15 amino acids. Trimming stripped 4 bases from V and 8 bases from J, with 18 bases between. From germline, CDR1 is KGHSH and CDR2 LQKENI. CDR3: CASSLPVLGADEQFF. CDR3 coding DNA: TGTGCCAGCTCACTCCCGGTGTTAGGGGCGGATGAGCAGTTCTTC.

V usage is TRBV12-3 or TRBV12-4 and J usage is TRBJ2-5; 8 bases are shared with TRBD2. The CDR3 totals 16 residues. V lost 5 bases and J lost 1; bases outside the gene matches: 9. Here the CDR3 reads CASSTPSGGFQETQYF. CDR3 bases: TGTGCCAGCAGTACCCCTTCGGGGGGGTTCCAAGAGACCCAGTACTTC.

This clonotype was found many times. The rearrangement uses TRBV4-2 and TRBJ1-3, with D unclear. CDR3 length: 16 amino acids. Trimming pared 0 bases from V and 0 bases from J, leaving 9 bases between. In germline, CDR1 is LGHNA, CDR2 YNFKEQ. CDR3: CASSQEIRHSGNTIYF. CDR3 nucleotides: TGTGCCAGCAGCCAAGAAATACGGCACTCTGGAAACACCATATATTTT.

This clonotype was counted between two and nine times. This chain joins TRBV20-1 and TRBJ2-7; D is perhaps TRBD1 or TRBD2 (6 bases each). Trimming cost V 3 bases and J 3 bases, with 24 bases left between them. This CDR3 is 17 amino acids long. From germline, CDR1 is DFQATT and CDR2 SNEGSKA (reference sequence). CDR3 DNA sequence: TGCAGTGCTAGTGCACACGGGAGACAGGAGCCGAACTACGAGCAGTACTTC. It translates to CSASAHGRQEPNYEQYF.

This clonotype was recorded a few times. V is TRBV30 and J is TRBJ2-6; 10 bases align to TRBD1. The germline gives CDR1 GTSNPN, CDR2 SVGIG (reference sequence). After removal of 1 base from V and 0 bases from J, the junction contained 3 bases not matched to a gene. This CDR3 is 17 amino acids long. The CDR3 bases are TGTGCCTGGAGTGGGGACAGGGGTCCCTCTGGGGCCAACGTCCTGACTTTC. Translation gives CAWSGDRGPSGANVLTF. The whole variable domain, remainder taken from reference TRBV30 and TRBJ2-6, is SQTIHQWPATLVQPVGSPLSLECTVEGTSNPNLYWYRQAAGRGLQLLFYSVGIGQISSEVPQNLSASRPQDRQFILSSKKLLLSDSGFYLCAWSGDRGPSGANVLTFGAGSRLTVL.

At least ten counts were recorded for this clonotype. The rearrangement uses TRBV4-1 and TRBJ1-2, with D uncertain. V gave up 0 bases and J gave up 7 bases, with 9 bases separating them. The CDR3 runs to 13 residues. The V gene's germline CDR1 is MGHRA and CDR2 YSYEKL. The CDR3 DNA reads as TGCGCCAGCAGCCAAGATCGAACGTTTGGCTACACCTTC. Translating it yields CASSQDRTFGYTF.

This clonotype was counted at least ten times. The V and J genes are TRBV29-1 and TRBJ2-7; the match to TRBD1 covers 7 bases. There are 12 residues in the CDR3. V lost 8 bases and J lost 5; bases outside the gene matches: 9. Germline V gene sequence: CDR1 SQVTM, CDR2 ANQGSEA. CDR3 in DNA: TGCAGCACCCTACAGGGGATGAACGAGCAGTACTTC. Protein: CSTLQGMNEQYF.

In its sample, this clonotype was seen many times. The chain employs TRBV7-9 and TRBJ2-7; either TRBD1 or TRBD2 may fit D (6 bases each). Germline V gene data show CDR1 as SEHNR and CDR2 as FQNEAQ (reference sequence). V gave up 5 bases and J gave up 0 bases, with 17 bases separating them. The CDR3 runs 16 residues. The CDR3 region is CASSTTGAPTSYEQYF. Here the CDR3 DNA reads TGTGCCAGCAGCACCACGGGGGCACCGACCTCCTACGAGCAGTACTTC.

CDR3 in amino acids: CASSQEVAYTHEQYF. Here the CDR3 DNA reads TGTGCCAGCAGCCAAGAGGTAGCGTATACCCACGAGCAGTACTTC. The chain links TRBV4-2 to TRBJ2-7, with D possibly being TRBD2 (5 bases). The V end was cut by 0 bases, the J end by 5 bases, with 14 bases between. The CDR3 is 15 amino acids. Germline CDR1 LGHNA, CDR2 YNFKEQ.